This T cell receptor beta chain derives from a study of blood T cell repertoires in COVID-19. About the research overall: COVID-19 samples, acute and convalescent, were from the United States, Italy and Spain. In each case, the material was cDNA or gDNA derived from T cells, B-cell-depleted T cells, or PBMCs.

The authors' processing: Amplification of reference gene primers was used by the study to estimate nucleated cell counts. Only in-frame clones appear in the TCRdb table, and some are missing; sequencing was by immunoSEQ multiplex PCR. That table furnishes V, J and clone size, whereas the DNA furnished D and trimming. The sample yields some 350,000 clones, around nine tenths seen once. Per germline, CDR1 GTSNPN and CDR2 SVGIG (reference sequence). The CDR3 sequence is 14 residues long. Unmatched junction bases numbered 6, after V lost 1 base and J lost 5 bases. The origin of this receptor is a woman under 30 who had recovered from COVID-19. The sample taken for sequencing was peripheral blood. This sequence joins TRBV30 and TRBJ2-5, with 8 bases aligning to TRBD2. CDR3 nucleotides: TGTGCCTGGAGTGCCCCTAGCGGGTCCGAGACCCAGTACTTC. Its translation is CAWSAPSGSETQYF.